This TCR beta chain was sequenced in a study of OX40 agonist ivuxolimab in advanced cancers. TCRdb's copy holds only in-frame clones and misses some; the assay was immunoSEQ multiplex PCR. The top ten clones hold around 4% of a sample with 90,000 to 95,000 clones, around 87% of them seen once. Deletions cut 4 bases from V and 0 bases from J, with 10 bases between. This CDR3 has 15 amino acids. Germline V CDR1 and CDR2: MNHNS, SASEGT. This clonotype originated in an adult with an advanced solid tumor such as melanoma, head and neck, liver or kidney cancer. The chain joins TRBV6-1 to TRBJ1-3, with D tentatively TRBD1 (5 bases). This specimen consisted of CD4+ or CD8+ T cells sorted from blood, obtained in a trial of the OX40 agonist ivuxolimab. CDR3 protein: CASSGTFSSGNTIYF. For the CDR3, the DNA is TGTGCCAGCAGTGGGACATTCAGCTCTGGAAACACCATATATTTT.